The clone carrying this TCR beta chain was detected many times. Its antigen remains unidentified. Germline CDR1 is SNHLY and CDR2 is FYNNEI. V lost 5 bases and J 4 bases, leaving 9 bases between the germline ends. This CDR3 is 13 amino acids long. The sample belongs to a study of T cells in Graves' hyperthyroidism and ophthalmopathy. Study-wide background: Prior to any treatment, at the point of initial diagnosis, peripheral blood was collected.

Using RNA transcripts as the source, TCR beta CDR3 regions were amplified. RT-PCR in the first round (using the HTBI primer set) targeted the TCR CDR3. Each CDR3 protein gets one entry after TCRdb re-called the multiplex PCR reads with MiXCR. The sample includes 360,000 or so distinct CDR3 sequences, around a sixth of them seen just once. Overall study findings and caveats: Blood samples included most of the expanded thyroid clonotypes exceeding 0.001.

Orbital computed tomography, thyroid ultrasound, serum thyroxine and TRAb, and clinical symptoms together informed the diagnoses. Specimen: blood. This sequence joins TRBV2 and TRBJ1-5; no definite D call. The source of this sequence is a woman aged 35 to 49 with Graves' ophthalmopathy. This CDR3 reads CASSPGMNQPQHF. The CDR3 DNA reads TGTGCCAGCAGTCCCGGGATGAATCAGCCCCAGCATTTT.